This T cell receptor beta chain appears in the sequencing data of a study of Graves' ophthalmopathy and Graves' hyperthyroidism. Germline trimming cut 0 bases from V and 0 bases from J; bases unmatched to any gene: 7. Germline-derived CDR1 and CDR2 are SGHAT and FQNNGV. The CDR3 runs 17 residues. The sequenced template was RNA, covering the TCR beta CDR3 region. HTBI primers primed a first-round RT-PCR, and a second-round multiplex PCR followed. TCRdb ran MiXCR on the multiplex PCR reads and lists one entry per CDR3 protein. The data hold 900,000 to 1,200,000 distinct CDR3 sequences, with less than 45% observed a single time.

The genes are TRBV11-2 and TRBJ2-5; the match to TRBD1 covers 7 bases. The source material was peripheral blood or thyroid tissue (not recorded which). This receptor was identified in an adult man with Graves' hyperthyroidism. The CDR3 reads CASSLDRDRWYQETQYF. The DNA of the CDR3 is TGTGCCAGCAGCTTAGACCGGGACAGATGGTACCAAGAGACCCAGTACTTC.